This TCR beta chain is from a study of T cell responses to AZD1222 COVID-19 vaccine. Second-dose intervals near 4 or 12 weeks were combined. Sequencing was performed with immunoSEQ multiplex PCR; in TCRdb, only in-frame clones are kept and a portion is missing. This sample yields about 60,000 clones, of which roughly 80% are seen a single time; roughly 3.6% belongs to the top ten. Note on this clone: The target antigen is unknown.

Germline loops: CDR1 SGHDN, CDR2 FVKESK. V was shortened by 3 bases and J by 0 bases, with 12 bases between the two germline ends. This CDR3 contains 16 residues. The study, taken as a whole, reports: CD4 TCRs covered the whole spike, strongest at regions 160-218 and 743-854.

This receptor was obtained from an adult who received the AZD1222 COVID-19 vaccine. The source was peripheral blood, collected 28 days after the second AZD1222 dose. The chain has TRBV14 and TRBJ1-5; unclear D gene. This CDR3 reads CASSHKSGYSNQPQHF. Here the CDR3 DNA reads TGTGCCAGCAGCCACAAGAGTGGTTATAGCAATCAGCCCCAGCATTTT.